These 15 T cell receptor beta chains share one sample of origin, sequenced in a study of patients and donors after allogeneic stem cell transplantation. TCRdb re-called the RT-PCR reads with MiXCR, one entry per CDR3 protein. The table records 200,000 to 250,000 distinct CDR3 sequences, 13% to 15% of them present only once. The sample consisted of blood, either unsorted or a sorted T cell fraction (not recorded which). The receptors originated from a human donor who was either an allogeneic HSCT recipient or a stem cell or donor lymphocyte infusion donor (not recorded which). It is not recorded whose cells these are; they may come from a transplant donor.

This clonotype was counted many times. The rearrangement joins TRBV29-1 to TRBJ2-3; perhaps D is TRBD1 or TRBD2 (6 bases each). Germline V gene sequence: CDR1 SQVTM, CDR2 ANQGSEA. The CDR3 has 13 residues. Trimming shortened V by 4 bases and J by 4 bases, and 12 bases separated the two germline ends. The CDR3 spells CSVVRGLADTQYF. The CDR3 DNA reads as TGCAGCGTTGTCCGGGGGCTGGCAGATACGCAGTATTTT.

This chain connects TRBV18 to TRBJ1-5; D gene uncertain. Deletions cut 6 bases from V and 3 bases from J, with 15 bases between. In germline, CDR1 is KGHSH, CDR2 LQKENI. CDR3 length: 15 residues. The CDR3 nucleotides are TGTGCCAGCTCGTTCCCGGAGTCAATCAATCAGCCCCAGCATTTT. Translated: CASSFPESINQPQHF.

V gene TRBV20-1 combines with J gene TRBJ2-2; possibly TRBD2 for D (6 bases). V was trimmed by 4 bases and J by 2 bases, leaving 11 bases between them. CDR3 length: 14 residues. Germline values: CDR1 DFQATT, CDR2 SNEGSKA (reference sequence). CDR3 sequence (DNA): TGCAGTGCTACCGGGACTTCAAACACCGGGGAGCTGTTTTTT. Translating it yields CSATGTSNTGELFF.

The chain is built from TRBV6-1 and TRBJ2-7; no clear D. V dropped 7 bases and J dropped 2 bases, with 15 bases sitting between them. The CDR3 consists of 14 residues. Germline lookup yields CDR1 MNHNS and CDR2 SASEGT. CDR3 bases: TGTGCCAGCACGAATTTTCAGCCCCCCTACGAGCAGTACTTC. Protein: CASTNFQPPYEQYF.

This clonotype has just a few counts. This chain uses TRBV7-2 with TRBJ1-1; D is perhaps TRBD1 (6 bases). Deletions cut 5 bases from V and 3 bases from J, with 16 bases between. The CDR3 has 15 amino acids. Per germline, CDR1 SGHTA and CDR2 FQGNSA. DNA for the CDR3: TGTGCCAGCAGCCCGTACAGGGTGAGAGACACTGAAGCTTTCTTT. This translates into CASSPYRVRDTEAFF.

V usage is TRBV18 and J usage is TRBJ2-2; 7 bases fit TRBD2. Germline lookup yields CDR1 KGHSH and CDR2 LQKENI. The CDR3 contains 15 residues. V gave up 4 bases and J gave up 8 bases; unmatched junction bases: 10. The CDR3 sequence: CASSRREVRAGELFF. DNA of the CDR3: TGTGCCAGCTCACGACGGGAGGTTAGAGCTGGGGAGCTGTTTTTT.

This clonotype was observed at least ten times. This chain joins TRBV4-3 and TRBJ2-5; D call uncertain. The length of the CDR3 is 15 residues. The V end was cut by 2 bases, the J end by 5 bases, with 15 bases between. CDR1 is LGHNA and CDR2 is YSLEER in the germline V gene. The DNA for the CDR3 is TGCGCCAGCAGCCAACTGCGAGCCGATGGGGAGACCCAGTACTTC. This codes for CASSQLRADGETQYF.

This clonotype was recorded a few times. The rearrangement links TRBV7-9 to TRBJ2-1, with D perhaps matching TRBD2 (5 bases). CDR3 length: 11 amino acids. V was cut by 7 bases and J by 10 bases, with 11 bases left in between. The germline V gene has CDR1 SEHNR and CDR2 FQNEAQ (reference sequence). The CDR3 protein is CASTPGYEQFF. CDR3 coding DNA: TGTGCCAGCACCCCGGGGTACGAGCAGTTCTTC.

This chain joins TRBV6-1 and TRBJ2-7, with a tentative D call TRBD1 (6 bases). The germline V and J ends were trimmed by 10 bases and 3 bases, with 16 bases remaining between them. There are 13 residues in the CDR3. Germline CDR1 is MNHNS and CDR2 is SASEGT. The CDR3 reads CATTGDNNYEQYF. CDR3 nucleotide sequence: TGTGCCACCACCGGGGACAACAACTACGAGCAGTACTTC.

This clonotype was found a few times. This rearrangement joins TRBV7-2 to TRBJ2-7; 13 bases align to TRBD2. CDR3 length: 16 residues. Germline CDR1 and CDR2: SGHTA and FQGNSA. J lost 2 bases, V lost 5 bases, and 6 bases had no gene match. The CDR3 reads CASSAGLAGPPYEQYF. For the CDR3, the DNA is TGTGCCAGCAGCGCGGGACTAGCGGGGCCTCCCTACGAGCAGTACTTC.

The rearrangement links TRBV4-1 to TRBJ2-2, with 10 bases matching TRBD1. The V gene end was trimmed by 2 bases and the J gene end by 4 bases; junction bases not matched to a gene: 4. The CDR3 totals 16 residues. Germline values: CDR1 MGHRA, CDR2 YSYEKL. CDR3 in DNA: TGCGCCAGCAGCCAATCCGGGACAGGGGTCACCGGGGAGCTGTTTTTT. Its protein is CASSQSGTGVTGELFF.

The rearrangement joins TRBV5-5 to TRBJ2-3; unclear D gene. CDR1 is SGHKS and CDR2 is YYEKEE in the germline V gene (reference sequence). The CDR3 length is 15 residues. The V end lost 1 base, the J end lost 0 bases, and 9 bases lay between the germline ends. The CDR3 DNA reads TGTGCCAGCAGCTTGTTGGTCCCTAGCACAGATACGCAGTATTTT. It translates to CASSLLVPSTDTQYF.

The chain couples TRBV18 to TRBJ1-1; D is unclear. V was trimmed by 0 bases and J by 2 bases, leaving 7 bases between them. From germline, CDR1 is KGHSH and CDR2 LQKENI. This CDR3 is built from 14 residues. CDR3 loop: CASSPPGINTEAFF. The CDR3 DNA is TGTGCCAGCTCACCACCGGGGATCAACACTGAAGCTTTCTTT.

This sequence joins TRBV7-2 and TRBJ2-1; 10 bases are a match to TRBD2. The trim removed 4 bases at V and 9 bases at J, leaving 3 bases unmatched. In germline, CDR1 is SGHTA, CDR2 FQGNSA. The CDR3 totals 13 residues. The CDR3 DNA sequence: TGTGCCAGCAGCTCCCGGACTAGCGGTGAGCAGTTCTTC. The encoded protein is CASSSRTSGEQFF.

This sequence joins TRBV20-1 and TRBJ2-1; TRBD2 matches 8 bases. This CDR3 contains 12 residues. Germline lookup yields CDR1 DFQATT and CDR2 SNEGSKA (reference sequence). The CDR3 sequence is CSRGGKNNEQFF. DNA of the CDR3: TGCAGCCGGGGGGGGAAGAACAATGAGCAGTTCTTC.